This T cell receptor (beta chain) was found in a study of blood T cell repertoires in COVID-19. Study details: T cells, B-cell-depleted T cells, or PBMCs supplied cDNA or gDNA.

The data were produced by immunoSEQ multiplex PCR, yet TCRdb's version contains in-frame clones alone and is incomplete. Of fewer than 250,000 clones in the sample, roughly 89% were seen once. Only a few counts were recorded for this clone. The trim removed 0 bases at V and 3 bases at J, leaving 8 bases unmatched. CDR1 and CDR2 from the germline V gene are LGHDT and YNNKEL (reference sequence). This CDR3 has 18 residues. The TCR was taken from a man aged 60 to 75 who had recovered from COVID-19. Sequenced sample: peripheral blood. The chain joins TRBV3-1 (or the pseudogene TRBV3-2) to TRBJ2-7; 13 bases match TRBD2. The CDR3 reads CASSQEDGGTSGIYEQYF. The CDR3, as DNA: TGTGCCAGCAGCCAAGAAGATGGAGGGACTAGCGGGATCTACGAGCAGTACTTC.